The next 3 T cell receptor beta chains were all read from a single sample in a study of human T cells and chemical hapten exposure. MiXCR was run by TCRdb on the RACE reads, yielding one entry per CDR3 protein. The sample lists about 380,000 distinct CDR3 sequences, 5% to 6.5% seen once, with around 2.6% in the top ten. Time point meaning: pre-sensitization, week 0. Regarding treatment: therapeutic diphenylcyclopropenone sensitization with weekly scalp DPC. The starting material was whole blood, obtained in connection with sensitization to the hapten diphenylcyclopropenone (DPC). The receptors derive from a woman between 45 and 60 years old with alopecia areata. Some clones in this sample may be carry-over from other donors' samples.

This clonotype was detected ten times or more. The chain has TRBV28 and TRBJ2-6, with D hard to call. V lost 6 bases and J 2 bases, leaving 26 bases between the germline ends. The CDR3 sequence is 20 residues long. The germline V gene encodes CDR1 MDHEN and CDR2 SYDVKM. CDR3 residues: CASSPLQLQAGSPGANVLTF. The DNA for the CDR3 is TGTGCCAGCAGCCCACTTCAACTCCAAGCTGGCTCGCCTGGGGCCAACGTCCTGACTTTC.

This clonotype was observed at least ten times. The chain combines TRBV27 with TRBJ2-7; 7 nucleotides align to TRBD2. The CDR3 length is 13 residues. From germline, CDR1 is MNHEY and CDR2 SMNVEV (reference sequence). Trimming at V came to 3 bases and at J to 3 bases, leaving 2 bases not matched to a gene. CDR3 sequence (DNA): TGTGCCAGCAGTTTTGGGGGGGTCTACGAGCAGTACTTC. Amino acid sequence: CASSFGGVYEQYF.

This clonotype was picked up many times. This sequence joins TRBV7-9 and TRBJ1-1; TRBD1 might be the D (5 bases). The CDR3 is 15 amino acids. V was trimmed by 5 bases and J by 12 bases, leaving 25 bases between them. Germline loops: CDR1 SEHNR, CDR2 FQNEAQ (reference sequence). This CDR3 is CASSPLLDSTKETFF. The CDR3 DNA reads as TGTGCCAGCAGCCCCCTCCTCGACAGTACCAAGGAGACTTTCTTT.